These 9 T cell receptor beta chains came from one sample sequenced in a study of cytomegalovirus exposure and HLA in healthy donors (dated by TCRdb to 2016 to 2017). Library construction relied on the immunoSEQ multiplex PCR assay. A mixture of 60 forward primers for TCR Vbeta segments and 13 reverse primers for TCR Jbeta segments was used in the multiplex PCR. This immuneACCESS table, as held by TCRdb, lists in-frame sequences with V and J called but not all clones. Of the missing ones, under half trace to an unresolved V gene in checked studies; the others have no known cause. The sample profile shows around 150,000 clones; about 72% of them were found once. Clones ranked in the top ten supply 2.1% of the sample. The sequencing input was PBMCs. The receptors were gathered from a man in his forties in good health and CMV-seronegative.

This clone has just one count. The chain combines TRBV7-8 with TRBJ1-1; D remains ambiguous. The CDR3 is 12 amino acids. CDR1 and CDR2 from the germline V gene are SGHVS and FQNEAQ. The V gene lost 5 bases and the J gene lost 4 bases, with 8 bases spanning the gap. The CDR3, as DNA: TGTGCCAGCAGCCCTTATCCCACTGAAGCTTTCTTT. Protein product: CASSPYPTEAFF.

This clone was found once. This chain uses TRBV15 with TRBJ2-5, with D possibly TRBD2 on 5 matching bases. With 0 bases removed from V and 2 bases from J, the gap between germline ends came to 16 bases. Per germline, CDR1 LNHNV and CDR2 YYDKDF (reference sequence). CDR3 length equals 17 residues. CDR3: CATSREREGVGQETQYF. For the CDR3, the DNA is TGTGCCACCAGCAGAGAACGCGAGGGCGTGGGGCAAGAGACCCAGTACTTC.

The genes are TRBV6-5 and TRBJ1-2; D possibly corresponds to TRBD1 (5 bases). Trimming cost V 8 bases and J 6 bases, with 22 bases left between them. The CDR3 loop spans 15 amino acids. Germline lookup yields CDR1 MNHEY and CDR2 SVGAGI. The CDR3 region is CASYKNPRGSDGYTF. In nucleotides, the CDR3 is TGTGCCAGCTATAAAAACCCCCGGGGGTCTGATGGCTACACCTTC.

This sequence joins TRBV15 and TRBJ2-7; the match to TRBD2 covers 15 bases. Germline CDR1 is LNHNV and CDR2 is YYDKDF (reference sequence). The CDR3 spans 15 residues. Losses at the gene ends were 1 base for V and 6 bases for J; bases not matched to a gene: 1. This CDR3 reads CATSRAGLAGGEQYF. CDR3 nucleotide sequence: TGTGCCACCAGCAGAGCGGGACTAGCGGGAGGCGAGCAGTACTTC.

The rearrangement uses TRBV19 and TRBJ2-7, with TRBD1 matching over 9 bases. With 5 bases clipped from V and 2 bases from J, the junction kept 1 base outside the gene matches. Germline V lookup: CDR1 LNHDA, CDR2 SQIVND (reference sequence). The CDR3 extends over 13 amino acids. CDR3 nucleotide sequence: TGTGCCAGTAGTTACAGGGGGCCCTACGAGCAGTACTTC. This gives the protein CASSYRGPYEQYF.

The chain combines TRBV28 with TRBJ2-3, with no clear D. Germline V gene data show CDR1 as MDHEN and CDR2 as SYDVKM. V was cut by 4 bases and J by 6 bases, with 5 bases left in between. CDR3 size: 11 residues. The CDR3 nucleotides read TGTGCCAGCAGTTATACTGATACGCAGTATTTT. Translating gives CASSYTDTQYF.

The table lists this clone with a few counts. V gene TRBV28 combines with J gene TRBJ1-1; D call uncertain. In germline, CDR1 is MDHEN, CDR2 SYDVKM. The CDR3 totals 13 residues. Trimming removed 0 bases from V and 8 bases from J, with 10 bases in between. Here the CDR3 reads CASSLWSRSEAFF. The CDR3 DNA is TGTGCCAGCAGTTTATGGTCCAGGTCGGAAGCTTTCTTT. The full variable domain, completed using reference TRBV28 and TRBJ1-1, is DVKVTQSSRYLVKRTGEKVFLECVQDMDHENMFWYRQDPGLGLRLIYFSYDVKMKEKGDIPEGYSVSREKKERFSLILESASTNQTSMYLCASSLWSRSEAFFGQGTRLTVV.

This clone turned up a few times. V gene TRBV11-1 combines with J gene TRBJ2-7, with a weak D call TRBD1 (7 bases). The CDR3 has 16 residues. The V gene lost 4 bases and the J gene lost 2 bases, with 18 bases spanning the gap. CDR1 is SGHAT, CDR2 FQDESV, per germline (reference sequence). Here the CDR3 reads CASSSWRDSPPYEQYF. The CDR3 region has the DNA TGTGCCAGCAGCTCGTGGAGGGACAGCCCTCCCTACGAGCAGTACTTC.

The V and J genes are TRBV28 and TRBJ2-1; TRBD2 might be the D (5 bases). The CDR3 contains 16 residues. Deletions cut 5 bases from V and 0 bases from J, with 14 bases between. Germline assignment: CDR1 MDHEN and CDR2 SYDVKM. CDR3 region: CASSPQRGSSYNEQFF. As DNA, the CDR3 is TGTGCCAGCAGTCCCCAGCGAGGGAGCTCCTACAATGAGCAGTTCTTC.